The source of this TCR beta chain is a study of tumor and adjacent non-tumor tissue in lung cancer. Looked up from germline, CDR1 is SGHNT and CDR2 is YENEEA. The CDR3 consists of 15 residues. V was trimmed by 9 bases and J by 0 bases, leaving 16 bases between them. This sample's RNA came from whole unsorted tissue. TCRbeta libraries were built with three rounds of nested PCR, modified from ARM-PCR. TCRdb fed the multiplex PCR reads into MiXCR, producing one record per CDR3 protein. The sample lists some 120,000 distinct CDR3 sequences, roughly 64% occurring once. The chain carries TRBV11-3 and TRBJ2-3; possibly TRBD2 for D (5 bases). This receptor was identified in a young man with non-small cell lung cancer. Sequenced material: lung tumor tissue. The CDR3 region is CASSDRSGSTDTQYF. CDR3 in DNA: TGTGCCAGTAGCGACCGATCAGGAAGCACAGATACGCAGTATTTT. Looking up the rest from reference TRBV11-3 and TRBJ2-3 gives the full variable domain: EAGVVQSPRYKIIEKKQPVAFWCNPISGHNTLYWYLQNLGQGPELLIRYENEEAVDDSQLPKDRFSAERLKGVDSTLKIQPAELGDSAVYLCASSDRSGSTDTQYFGPGTRLTVL.